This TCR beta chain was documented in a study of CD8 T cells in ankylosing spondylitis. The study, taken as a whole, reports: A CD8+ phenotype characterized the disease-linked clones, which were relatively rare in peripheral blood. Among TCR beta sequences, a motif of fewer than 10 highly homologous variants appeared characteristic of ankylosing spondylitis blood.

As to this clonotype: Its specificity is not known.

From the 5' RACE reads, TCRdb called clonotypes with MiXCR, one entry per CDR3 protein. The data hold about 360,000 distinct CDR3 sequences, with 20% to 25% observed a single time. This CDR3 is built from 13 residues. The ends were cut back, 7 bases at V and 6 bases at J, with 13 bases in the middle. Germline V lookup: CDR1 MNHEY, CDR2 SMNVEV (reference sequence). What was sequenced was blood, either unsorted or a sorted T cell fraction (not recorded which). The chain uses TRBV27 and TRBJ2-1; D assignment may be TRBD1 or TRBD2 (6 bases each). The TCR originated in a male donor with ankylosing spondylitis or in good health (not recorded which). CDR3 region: CASTLGGLNEQFF. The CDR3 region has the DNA TGTGCCAGCACCTTAGGGGGGCTCAATGAGCAGTTCTTC.